These T cell receptor beta chains were read from a single sample in a study of cytomegalovirus exposure and HLA in healthy donors. TCRdb's copy holds only in-frame clones and misses some; the assay was immunoSEQ multiplex PCR. The sample yields tens of thousands of clones, 80% seen once. The sample was PBMCs. All receptors come from a male donor in good health and CMV-seronegative. Both conserved end residues are part of each CDR3. A D gene is named only where the DNA matches it firmly. Rows give clone size only sometimes, using once, few, many, or a class for an expanded clone.

D	size	V	J	DNA	CDR3
TRBD1	NA	TRBV4-1	TRBJ1-1	TGCGCCAGCAGCCCGGACAGGCAGAACACTGAAGCTTTCTTT	CASSPDRQNTEAFF
TRBD2	NA	TRBV9	TRBJ2-7	TGTGCCAGCAGCGCCTTAACTAGCGCCGGCGAGCAGTACTTC	CASSALTSAGEQYF
NA	NA	TRBV4-3	TRBJ1-5	TGCGCCAGCAGCCAAGACCCGGGAGTTAGCAATCAGCCCCAGCATTTT	CASSQDPGVSNQPQHF
NA	few	TRBV6-1	TRBJ2-7	TGTGCCAGCAGTGAATGGGACTGGGGCCTCGAGCAGTACTTC	CASSEWDWGLEQYF
NA	NA	TRBV7-2	TRBJ1-1	TGTGCCAGCAGCTTAGAAATCCCCGCTAGCCAGGAAGCTTTCTTT	CASSLEIPASQEAFF
TRBD1	NA	TRBV5-6	TRBJ2-7	TGTGCCAGCAGCTTCGGGACAGGCTTCTACGAGCAGTACTTC	CASSFGTGFYEQYF
TRBD2	NA	TRBV7-9	TRBJ2-1	TGTGCCAGCAGCCGTAGCGGGGGCTACAATGAGCAGTTCTTC	CASSRSGGYNEQFF
NA	few	TRBV2	TRBJ2-3	TGTGCCAGCAGGCAGAGGAGGGGCGCAGATACGCAGTATTTT	CASRQRRGADTQYF
TRBD1	NA	TRBV5-1	TRBJ2-5	TGCGCCAGCAGCCCTCAGACAGGGCAAGAGACCCAGTACTTC	CASSPQTGQETQYF
NA	NA	TRBV7-6	TRBJ1-6	TGTGCCAGCAGCTCCCAGGGGAAAGGTTCACCCCTCCACTTT	CASSSQGKGSPLHF
TRBD2	once	TRBV10-2	TRBJ2-7	TGCGCCAGCAGTGATAGGCGGGGGGGGTCCTACGAGCAGTACTTC	CASSDRRGGSYEQYF
NA	few	TRBV7-3	TRBJ1-2	TGTGCCAGCAGCTTAATACCCTTGGGGCCTTTCGGGGAGGTTGGCTACACCTTC	CASSLIPLGPFGEVGYTF
TRBD2	NA	TRBV10-3	TRBJ2-3	TGTGCCATCACCTCGGGGACTAGCGGGGGGGGAGATACGCAGTATTTT	CAITSGTSGGGDTQYF
TRBD1	once	TRBV15	TRBJ1-3	TGTGCCACCAGCAGATCGAAGGGACAGGGACCCTCTGGAAACACCATATATTTT	CATSRSKGQGPSGNTIYF
NA	NA	TRBV7-3	TRBJ2-1	TGTGCCAGCAGCTTAAGCGGGGCCGGGTACAATGAGCAGTTCTTC	CASSLSGAGYNEQFF
NA	NA	TRBV11-2	TRBJ2-2	TGTGCCAGCAGCTTCCGCGTGGACACCGGGGAGCTGTTTTTT	CASSFRVDTGELFF
NA	once	TRBV6-1	TRBJ1-1	TGTGCCAGCAGTCCGACGGGGAGTTCGAACACTGAAGCTTTCTTT	CASSPTGSSNTEAFF
NA	NA	TRBV6-5	TRBJ1-5	TGTGCCAGCAGCAGACATACGGGGAGCAATCAGCCCCAGCATTTT	CASSRHTGSNQPQHF
NA	NA	TRBV7-2	TRBJ2-2	TGTGCCAGCAGCTTAGCTCGAGGTGACACCGGGGAGCTGTTTTTT	CASSLARGDTGELFF
TRBD1	NA	TRBV5-1	TRBJ2-5	TGCGCCAGCAGCGAAGGACAGGGAGGAAAGACCCAGTACTTC	CASSEGQGGKTQYF
TRBD2	NA	TRBV5-1	TRBJ2-2	TGCGCCAGCAGCTTGGCTTCAGCGGGGATGAACACCGGGGAGCTGTTTTTT	CASSLASAGMNTGELFF
TRBD2	NA	TRBV5-4	TRBJ2-3	TGTGCCAGCAGCTTGGCACCGGGACTAGCGGAAACAGATACGCAGTATTTT	CASSLAPGLAETDTQYF
NA	NA	TRBV7-9	TRBJ1-2	TGTGCCAGCAGCGACGCGCTAGCCAACTATGGCTACACCTTC	CASSDALANYGYTF
TRBD1	NA	TRBV4-3	TRBJ1-2	TGCGCCAGCAGCCAGCCGGGGCAGGGGGCAAAGGGCTACACCTTC	CASSQPGQGAKGYTF
TRBD1	NA	TRBV7-6	TRBJ1-2	TGTGCCAGCAGCTTAGAGGCAGGGGGCCAGACCTATGGCTACACCTTC	CASSLEAGGQTYGYTF
TRBD1	NA	TRBV19	TRBJ2-7	TGTGCCAGTAGTATAGCCCCGACAGGGTACGAGCAGTACTTC	CASSIAPTGYEQYF
NA	NA	TRBV7-2	TRBJ2-3	TGTGCCAGCAGCTCCTGGGGGGGCTCCACTAGCACAGATACGCAGTATTTT	CASSSWGGSTSTDTQYF
TRBD1	NA	TRBV2	TRBJ1-2	TGTGCCAGCAGGTCCCGGACAGGGGAAATCCATGACTACACCTTC	CASRSRTGEIHDYTF
NA	NA	TRBV7-3	TRBJ2-3	TGTGCCAGCAGCTTAGGTCCGGGAGCAGATACGCAGTATTTT	CASSLGPGADTQYF
NA	NA	TRBV21-1	TRBJ1-1	TGTGCCAGCAGCGACTCGACCAACACTGAAGCTTTCTTT	CASSDSTNTEAFF
TRBD1	few	TRBV30	TRBJ1-2	TGTGCCTGGAGTTACTTGACAGGGGGTATGGGTAATGGCTACACCTTC	CAWSYLTGGMGNGYTF
NA	NA	TRBV6-5	TRBJ1-2	TGTGCCAGCAGTTACTCAGCAGGGGCCTATGGCTACACCTTC	CASSYSAGAYGYTF
TRBD1	NA	TRBV4-2	TRBJ1-5	TGTGCCAGCAGCCAAGAGGGACAGGCTTGGCAGCCCCAGCATTTT	CASSQEGQAWQPQHF
NA	NA	TRBV7-2	TRBJ2-1	TGTGCCAGCAGCTTAATGCAGGGCAATGAGCAGTTCTTC	CASSLMQGNEQFF
NA	NA	TRBV6-1	TRBJ2-7	TGTGCCAGCAGTGAAGGGGGCCATAGAGCCTACGAGCAGTACTTC	CASSEGGHRAYEQYF
TRBD2	NA	TRBV6-1	TRBJ2-2	TGTGCCAGCAGTGAAACGAGCGGGGGGGCAAACACCGGGGAGCTGTTTTTT	CASSETSGGANTGELFF
TRBD1	NA	TRBV11-3	TRBJ2-3	TGTGCCAGCAGCCCCGGGACAGGGGGCGATACGCAGTATTTT	CASSPGTGGDTQYF
TRBD1	NA	TRBV19	TRBJ1-4	TGTGCCAGTAGGGGACAGGTTGAAGGGGAAAAACTGTTTTTT	CASRGQVEGEKLFF
NA	NA	TRBV9	TRBJ1-2	TGTGCCAGTAGCCCCCCGGGCAGTCGAGGGGGCTACACCTTC	CASSPPGSRGGYTF
TRBD1	NA	TRBV10-3	TRBJ1-5	TGTGCCATCAGTGCGGACAGGGAGGTAATTCAGCCCCAGCATTTT	CAISADREVIQPQHF
NA	NA	TRBV19	TRBJ2-7	TGTGCCAGTAGTATTCGTTGGACAGCCAACTACGAGCAGTACTTC	CASSIRWTANYEQYF
TRBD2	NA	TRBV6-6	TRBJ2-4	TGTGCCAGCAGCTCCCCTAGCGGGGGGGTGAAAAACATTCAGTACTTC	CASSSPSGGVKNIQYF
TRBD1	NA	TRBV28	TRBJ1-6	TGTGCCAGCACCCTTACGATGGGACAGGGGTTTATAGCTAATAATTCACCCCTCCACTTT	CASTLTMGQGFIANNSPLHF
TRBD1	NA	TRBV7-9	TRBJ1-2	TGTGCCAGCAGCTATGGACAGGGGTTAGAGGGTGGCTACACCTTC	CASSYGQGLEGGYTF
NA	few	TRBV5-1	TRBJ1-1	TGCGCCAGCAGCTTTTCAGGGGTAACTGAAGCTTTCTTT	CASSFSGVTEAFF
NA	NA	TRBV25-1	TRBJ2-5	TGTGCCAGCAGGGCTACTAGCTCGTACCAAGAGACCCAGTACTTC	CASRATSSYQETQYF
NA	NA	TRBV5-8	TRBJ2-5	TGTGCCAGCAGCTTCAGGGCGGAGACCCAGTACTTC	CASSFRAETQYF
TRBD1	NA	TRBV7-2	TRBJ1-2	TGTGCCAGCAGCTCCGGACAGGGCGGTGGCTACACCTTC	CASSSGQGGGYTF